A selection of T cell receptor beta chains follows, all from one sample in a study of monozygotic twins with inflammatory bowel disease. With the 5' RACE reads reprocessed, TCRdb shows one record per CDR3 protein and no DNA. This sample's table has hundreds of thousands of distinct CDR3 sequences. Source material: blood. All receptors derive from a human donor with ulcerative colitis or Crohn's disease, or a healthy co-twin of an affected twin (not recorded which). Each CDR3 is given with its conserved first and last residue.

CDR3aa	v_gene	j_gene
CASSFSQGTAYEQYF	TRBV5-1	TRBJ2-7
CASEPGTGTEQYF	TRBV10-3	TRBJ2-7
CASSRGDQGYNEQFF	TRBV14	TRBJ2-1
CASSSVDQGAYEQYF	TRBV7-9	TRBJ2-7
CASSLNLGTSGRYQETQYF	TRBV4-3	TRBJ2-5
CASSPISGLAGGNEQFF	TRBV18	TRBJ2-1
CATSDEVSGANVLTF	TRBV24-1	TRBJ2-6
CSVVEYPEAFF	TRBV29-1	TRBJ1-1
CASSRDAGTFEAFF	TRBV5-1	TRBJ1-1
CASMIRQPSYNEQFF	TRBV7-2	TRBJ2-1
CASSVAGGSGVYEQYF	TRBV9	TRBJ2-7
CASRRQGFHEQYF	TRBV5-1	TRBJ2-7
CASSLRTIQETQYF	TRBV7-9	TRBJ2-5
CSASQGSPNQPQHF	TRBV20-1	TRBJ1-5
CSARVLEVGTDTQYF	TRBV20-1	TRBJ2-3
CASSLSIAEAFF	TRBV7-9	TRBJ1-1
CASRTGTSGAYEQYF	TRBV27	TRBJ2-7
CASSDALRAPYEQYF	TRBV25-1	TRBJ2-7
CASTGRHTDTQYF	TRBV5-1	TRBJ2-3
CATSGTGQKNEKLFF	TRBV24-1	TRBJ1-4
CAISEGETQYF	TRBV10-3	TRBJ2-5
CASSFGWTQYF	TRBV28	TRBJ2-5
CASSPFPGLAGSYEQYF	TRBV7-2	TRBJ2-7
CASSVGGPLSGNTIYF	TRBV5-5	TRBJ1-3
CAISESQGKETQYF	TRBV10-3	TRBJ2-5
CASSYSGTSGGGRTHNEQFF	TRBV6-2/TRBV6-3	TRBJ2-1
CASSLQGVSTGELFF	TRBV18	TRBJ2-2
CASSYLLTSGRAEDTQYF	TRBV6-2/TRBV6-3	TRBJ2-3
CASSPLAGWSETQYF	TRBV14	TRBJ2-5
CAILPSGSYGYTF	TRBV10-3	TRBJ1-2
CSVGSVSRPAETQYF	TRBV29-1	TRBJ2-5
CASSFSQALNTEAFF	TRBV5-1	TRBJ1-1
CATRRTGEDEQFF	TRBV24-1	TRBJ2-1
CAWRIQRNTEAFF	TRBV30	TRBJ1-1
CASSLDPGNYEQYF	TRBV7-6	TRBJ2-7
CASSFLGIDTEAFF	TRBV7-9	TRBJ1-1
CSVEEGGGRSYNEQFF	TRBV29-1	TRBJ2-1
CSVDDRDYGYTF	TRBV29-1	TRBJ1-2
CSVGALAGEETQYF	TRBV29-1	TRBJ2-5
CASTVRQERNTIYF	TRBV12-3/TRBV12-4	TRBJ1-3
CASSQGTGDEQFF	TRBV5-1	TRBJ2-1
CAIGAGTATYEQYF	TRBV10-3	TRBJ2-7
CASSPAGTFSYEQYF	TRBV7-2	TRBJ2-7
CASRSTGAGNSPLHF	TRBV27	TRBJ1-6
CSARDPRPGGRTGEPFF	TRBV20-1	TRBJ2-2
CASSLLPTGVNEKLFF	TRBV11-2	TRBJ1-4
CASSLGRDRGQLAKNIQYF	TRBV5-6	TRBJ2-4
CASSEVPGAYGYTF	TRBV2	TRBJ1-2